Shown below are 28 T cell receptor beta chains from a single sample sequenced in a study of CD8+CD57+ T cells in acquired aplastic anemia. For CDR3 and TCR beta VDJ profiling, genomic DNA was the template used. Using its own MiXCR run on the reads, TCRdb lists one record per CDR3 protein. The profile covers about 120,000 distinct CDR3 sequences, with 45% to 60% appearing a single time and around 29% taken by the ten largest. Sequencing was done on patients that had shown CD8+CD57+ cell expansion by flow cytometry. The specimen was sorted CD4+, CD8+, or CD8+CD57+ T cells (not recorded which) from PBMCs. These receptors originate from a human donor with aplastic anemia.

There are a few counts of this clonotype. The chain carries TRBV27 and TRBJ1-2, with 7 bases fitting TRBD1. The CDR3 extends over 16 amino acids. The germline V gene encodes CDR1 MNHEY and CDR2 SMNVEV (reference sequence). V lost 6 bases, J lost 3 bases, and 13 bases stayed unmatched. The CDR3 loop is CASSLNGGGVHYGYTF. The CDR3 DNA is TGTGCCAGCAGCCTTAACGGAGGGGGCGTACACTATGGCTACACCTTC.

On this clonotype itself: This may be a read error, as it is one base from a much larger clone. The rearrangement joins TRBV2 to TRBJ1-5; D is uncertain. V dropped 6 bases and J dropped 4 bases, with 10 bases sitting between them. The CDR3 loop spans 13 amino acids. Germline loops: CDR1 SNHLY, CDR2 FYNNEI. CDR3 residues: CASRYTENQPQHF. The CDR3 DNA follows: TGTGCCAGCAGATATACTGAGAATCAGCCCCAGCATTTT.

This chain links TRBV29-1 with TRBJ2-3, with 8 bases aligning to TRBD1. The CDR3 contains 13 residues. With 5 bases clipped from V and 8 bases from J, the junction kept 9 bases outside the gene matches. The germline V gene encodes CDR1 SQVTM and CDR2 ANQGSEA. CDR3 in amino acids: CSVNRGTPATQYF. The CDR3 coding sequence is TGCAGCGTTAACAGGGGGACTCCGGCTACGCAGTATTTT.

V usage is TRBV6-4 and J usage is TRBJ2-7; 9 nucleotides match TRBD1. Germline lookup yields CDR1 MRHNA and CDR2 SNTAGT. The CDR3 runs to 14 residues. V shed 4 bases and J 6 bases; nucleotides not matched to a gene: 7. The chain's CDR3 is CASSVTGGSFEQYF. For the CDR3, the DNA is TGTGCCAGCAGTGTAACAGGGGGCAGTTTCGAGCAGTACTTC.

The chain joins TRBV6-1 to TRBJ2-7, with 12 bases fitting TRBD1. The length of the CDR3 is 15 residues. Per the germline V gene, CDR1 is MNHNS and CDR2 is SASEGT. The V and J ends lost 4 bases and 7 bases, in that order; junction bases with no gene match: 8. Here the CDR3 DNA reads TGTGCCAGCAGTGGGGGGACAGGGGGCGAATGGGAGCAGTACTTC. It codes for CASSGGTGGEWEQYF.

V and J are TRBV2 and TRBJ2-7, with D possibly being TRBD2 (5 bases). The CDR3 has 11 residues. Germline CDR1 and CDR2: SNHLY and FYNNEI. Trimming stripped 4 bases from V and 5 bases from J, with 6 bases between. In DNA form, the CDR3 reads TGTGCCAGCAGTGTGAGGGACGAGCAGTACTTC. Translated, it gives CASSVRDEQYF.

This clonotype was seen many times. This chain joins TRBV7-9 and TRBJ2-3; the match to TRBD2 covers 12 bases. Germline CDR1 reads SEHNR; CDR2 reads FQNEAQ (reference sequence). The CDR3 consists of 18 residues. V lost 2 bases and J lost 6; bases outside the gene matches: 12. In DNA, the CDR3 is TGTGCCAGCAGCTTACCCCACGCTAGCGGGGGGGCCTCGGATACGCAGTATTTT. Translation: CASSLPHASGGASDTQYF.

The genes are TRBV24-1 and TRBJ2-1; 9 bases are a match to TRBD1. Germline trimming cut 3 bases from V and 7 bases from J; bases unmatched to any gene: 6. Germline V gives CDR1 KGHDR, CDR2 SFDVKD. This CDR3 is built from 15 residues. This CDR3 reads CATSDPPTGGNEQFF. CDR3 nucleotide sequence: TGTGCCACCAGTGATCCACCGACAGGGGGAAATGAGCAGTTCTTC.

This chain uses TRBV7-2 with TRBJ1-2, with D unclear. V lost 4 bases and J lost 6, with 9 bases in between. CDR1 is SGHTA and CDR2 is FQGNSA in the germline V gene. There are 12 residues in the CDR3. The CDR3 here is CASSSNQDGYTF. The CDR3, as DNA: TGTGCCAGCAGCTCGAATCAGGATGGCTACACCTTC.

The V and J genes are TRBV25-1 and TRBJ1-6; tentative D call: TRBD1 (5 bases). V was cut by 9 bases and J by 19 bases, with 25 bases left in between. The CDR3 is made up of 13 amino acids. CDR1 and CDR2 (germline): MGHDK, SYGVNS. Here the CDR3 reads CASDRGIKNWRHF. As DNA, the CDR3 is TGTGCCAGTGATCGGGGGATAAAAAACTGGAGGCACTTT.

This clonotype was observed once. V usage is TRBV2 and J usage is TRBJ2-7; D may correspond to TRBD1 or TRBD2 (5 bases each). Looked up from germline, CDR1 is SNHLY and CDR2 is FYNNEI. This CDR3 has 15 amino acids. Between the trimmed V and J ends, which lost 6 bases and 2 bases, there was a span of 17 bases. In DNA form, the CDR3 reads TGTGCCAGCAGCGATTACGGGACGGAGCCCTACGAGCAGTACTTC. This encodes CASSDYGTEPYEQYF.

This clonotype was seen ten or more times. The chain has TRBV7-9 and TRBJ1-1, with no clear D. This CDR3 contains 16 residues. From germline, CDR1 is SEHNR and CDR2 FQNEAQ (reference sequence). The V gene lost 2 bases and the J gene lost 4 bases, with 17 bases spanning the gap. This CDR3 reads CASSLPPAHGSTEAFF. For the CDR3, the DNA is TGTGCCAGCAGCTTACCTCCCGCTCACGGGAGCACTGAAGCTTTCTTT.

V and J are TRBV20-1 and TRBJ1-2; 8 bases line up with TRBD1. The ends lost 6 bases at V and 1 base at J; junction bases unmatched: 7. Per germline, CDR1 DFQATT and CDR2 SNEGSKA (reference sequence). The CDR3 contains 14 residues. In DNA, the CDR3 is TGCAGTGCCACCCGGGACAGGCTTAACTATGGCTACACCTTC. Encoded protein: CSATRDRLNYGYTF.

This chain uses TRBV24-1 with TRBJ1-1; D uncertain. The V and J ends lost 5 bases and 2 bases respectively, with 17 bases between them. This CDR3 comprises 16 residues. The germline gives CDR1 KGHDR, CDR2 SFDVKD. CDR3 residues: CATSGDGMGGNTEAFF. For the CDR3, the DNA is TGTGCCACCAGTGGTGATGGTATGGGTGGAAACACTGAAGCTTTCTTT.

This clonotype turned up a few times. At one of its ends the junction is not consistent with the germline gene, which may arise from a read error. The chain couples TRBV10-3 to TRBJ1-3; possibly TRBD1 for D (5 bases). The germline gives CDR1 ENHRY, CDR2 SYGVKD. The CDR3 sequence is 12 residues long. The CDR3 loop is CAIRDTGTPVLF. DNA of the CDR3: TGTGCCATCAGGGACACCGGGACGCCGGTACTCTTT.

The chain has TRBV25-1 and TRBJ2-1; 7 positions agree with TRBD2. The germline V gene encodes CDR1 MGHDK and CDR2 SYGVNS. CDR3 length: 12 residues. Trimming removed 7 bases from V and 8 bases from J; junction bases left unmatched: 5. CDR3 in amino acids: CASTGRNHEQFF. The CDR3 nucleotides are TGTGCCAGCACCGGGAGGAACCATGAGCAGTTCTTC. The complete variable domain, with remaining parts taken from reference TRBV25-1 and TRBJ2-1, reads EADIYQTPRYLVIGTGKKITLECSQTMGHDKMYWYQQDPGMELHLIHYSYGVNSTEKGDLSSESTVSRIRTEHFPLTLESARPSHTSQYLCASTGRNHEQFFGPGTRLTVL.

This clonotype was detected only once. The chain links TRBV7-9 to TRBJ1-1; 9 nucleotides match TRBD1. Germline lookup yields CDR1 SEHNR and CDR2 FQNEAQ (reference sequence). The CDR3 spans 15 residues. V lost 6 bases to trimming and J lost 7 bases; unmatched junction nucleotides: 12. The CDR3 region has the DNA TGTGCCAGCAGGCGTCGTGCACAGGGGGCCGGTGAAGCTTTCTTT. This codes for CASRRRAQGAGEAFF.

This clonotype occurred once. The rearrangement links TRBV29-1 to TRBJ2-5, with D perhaps matching TRBD1 or TRBD2 (5 bases each). This CDR3 comprises 14 residues. Germline CDR1 reads SQVTM; CDR2 reads ANQGSEA. V lost 2 bases and J lost 2, with 12 bases in between. The CDR3: CSVELAGAQETQYF. Here the CDR3 DNA reads TGCAGCGTTGAACTCGCCGGGGCTCAAGAGACCCAGTACTTC.

The V gene is TRBV5-8, the J gene TRBJ2-3, with TRBD2 matching 10 bases. V shed 4 bases and J 6 bases; nucleotides not matched to a gene: 5. CDR1 and CDR2 from the germline V gene are SGHTS and YDEGEE. The CDR3 runs to 14 residues. CDR3 nucleotides: TGTGCCAGCAGCCCGAGGACTAGCGGTGATACGCAGTATTTT. It yields the protein CASSPRTSGDTQYF. The complete variable domain, with remaining parts taken from reference TRBV5-8 and TRBJ2-3, reads EAGVTQSPTHLIKTRGQQATLRCSPISGHTSVYWYQQALGLGLQFLLWYDEGEERNRGNFPPRFSGRQFPNYSSELNVNALELEDSALYLCASSPRTSGDTQYFGPGTRLTVL.

The table lists this clonotype with a few counts. The chain has TRBV12-3 or TRBV12-4 and TRBJ2-5; D unclear. This CDR3 is 16 amino acids long. Between the trimmed V and J ends, which lost 5 bases and 7 bases, there was a span of 23 bases. The CDR3 protein is CASSPRWALSPGTQYF. The CDR3 DNA reads as TGTGCCAGCAGTCCCCGGTGGGCCCTTTCGCCTGGGACCCAGTACTTC.

This clonotype was observed a handful of times. This chain links TRBV24-1 with TRBJ1-2; D perhaps matches TRBD1 (6 bases). The CDR3 covers 14 residues. Trimming stripped 2 bases from V and 7 bases from J, with 13 bases between. Germline V gene lookup returns CDR1 KGHDR and CDR2 SFDVKD. The CDR3 DNA is TGTGCCACCAGTGATTCAGCAGGGGCGGGTGGCTACACCTTC. Its protein product is CATSDSAGAGGYTF.

This sequence joins TRBV5-6 and TRBJ2-2; D is unresolved. The V and J ends lost 0 bases and 3 bases respectively, with 6 bases between them. The germline CDR1 and CDR2 sequences are SGHDT and YYEEEE. This CDR3 region has 14 residues. The CDR3 DNA reads as TGTGCCAGCAGCTTGGCTGGGGACACCGGGGAGCTGTTTTTT. Translated, it gives CASSLAGDTGELFF.

V and J are TRBV5-1 and TRBJ2-7; 8 nucleotides agree with TRBD2. This CDR3 spans 15 amino acids. Germline V CDR1 and CDR2: SGHRS, YFSETQ. Trimming cost V 6 bases and J 6 bases; bases outside gene matches: 14. CDR3 DNA sequence: TGCGCCAGCACCCCTTGGGCGGGAGGAGGGACCGAGCAGTACTTC. This codes for CASTPWAGGGTEQYF. Supplemented by reference TRBV5-1 and TRBJ2-7, the full variable domain reads KAGVTQTPRYLIKTRGQQVTLSCSPISGHRSVSWYQQTPGQGLQFLFEYFSETQRNKGNFPGRFSGRQFSNSRSEMNVSTLELGDSALYLCASTPWAGGGTEQYFGPGTRLTVT.

On this clonotype itself: A much larger clone is a single base away; this may be a read error. This chain links TRBV5-6 with TRBJ2-2; D not resolved. Germline values: CDR1 SGHDT, CDR2 YYEEEE. CDR3 size: 16 residues. The V and J ends lost 0 bases and 5 bases respectively, with 14 bases between them. The CDR3 reads CASSLGFERSTGELFF. DNA of the CDR3: TGTGCCAGCAGCTTGGGATTCGAGAGGAGTACCGGGGAGCTGTTTTTT. Looking up the rest from reference TRBV5-6 and TRBJ2-2 gives the full variable domain: DAGVTQSPTHLIKTRGQQVTLRCSPKSGHDTVSWYQQALGQGPQFIFQYYEEEERQRGNFPDRFSGHQFPNYSSELNVNALLLGDSALYLCASSLGFERSTGELFFGEGSRLTVL.

The rearrangement links TRBV24-1 to TRBJ1-4, with a possible D match to TRBD1 (5 bases). Germline CDR1 KGHDR, CDR2 SFDVKD. CDR3 size: 13 residues. V lost 9 bases and J lost 10, with 17 bases in between. The CDR3 is CATGTAEDAKLFF. DNA of the CDR3: TGTGCCACCGGGACCGCCGAGGACGCAAAACTGTTTTTT.

This sequence joins TRBV2 and TRBJ1-2; D may be TRBD1 (6 bases). Looked up from germline, CDR1 is SNHLY and CDR2 is FYNNEI. The CDR3 totals 13 residues. V lost 3 bases and J lost 8, with 13 bases in between. CDR3 nucleotides: TGTGCCAGCAGTGATGAAGGGGGAGGCGGCTACACCTTC. Its translation is CASSDEGGGGYTF. The complete variable domain, with remaining parts taken from reference TRBV2 and TRBJ1-2, reads EPEVTQTPSHQVTQMGQEVILRCVPISNHLYFYWYRQILGQKVEFLVSFYNNEISEKSEIFDDQFSVERPDGSNFTLKIRSTKLEDSAMYFCASSDEGGGGYTFGSGTRLTVV.

The chain recombines TRBV14 with TRBJ2-1, with TRBD2 matching 7 bases. The CDR3 totals 16 residues. Trimming cost V 4 bases and J 0 bases; bases outside gene matches: 6. The germline gives CDR1 SGHDN, CDR2 FVKESK. The CDR3 coding sequence is TGTGCCAGCAGCCCTTTAGCGGGTGCCTCCTACAATGAGCAGTTCTTC. The encoded protein is CASSPLAGASYNEQFF.

The chain links TRBV10-1 to TRBJ2-5; the match to TRBD1 covers 8 bases. The germline V gene has CDR1 WNHNN and CDR2 SYGVQD (reference sequence). V was pared by 6 bases and J by 3 bases, with 12 bases of the junction left unmatched. The CDR3 covers 16 residues. This CDR3 reads CASRTDRALGEETQYF. Here the CDR3 DNA reads TGCGCCAGCAGGACGGACAGGGCTTTAGGAGAAGAGACCCAGTACTTC.